The 11 T cell receptor beta chains given below trace back to one sample, sequenced in a study of beta chain features in type 1 diabetes. Reverse transcription of all isolated RNA meant that expressed TCRB transcripts were sequenced. Libraries were prepared by immunoSEQ multiplex PCR; TCRdb keeps only in-frame clonotypes and omits some of them. This table holds 300,000 to 400,000 clones, around 13% found once. Source material: naive CD4+ T cells from blood. The receptors shown here come from a man in his late teens or twenties in good health.

This clone has a handful of counts. The genes are TRBV28 and TRBJ1-1; 9 bases map to TRBD1. Trimming at V came to 6 bases and at J to 0 bases, leaving 8 bases not matched to a gene. Germline CDR1 MDHEN, CDR2 SYDVKM. The CDR3 runs 16 residues. CDR3 in amino acids: CASRLGTGWVNTEAFF. The CDR3 nucleotides read TGTGCCAGCAGACTGGGGACAGGGTGGGTGAACACTGAAGCTTTCTTT.

This clone was detected only a few times. The V call is TRBV15, the J call TRBJ1-1, with D unclear. Germline CDR1 is LNHNV and CDR2 is YYDKDF (reference sequence). Trimming removed 4 bases at V and 1 base at J, with 4 bases between. This CDR3 has 12 residues. CDR3 coding DNA: TGTGCCACCAGCACAAAGAACACTGAAGCTTTCTTT. Translating gives CATSTKNTEAFF.

This chain connects TRBV5-1 to TRBJ2-3; 8 bases agree with TRBD1. Germline values: CDR1 SGHRS, CDR2 YFSETQ. The CDR3 is 13 amino acids. J lost 6 bases, V lost 4 bases, and 4 bases had no gene match. The CDR3 spells CASSEDRADTQYF. CDR3 DNA: TGCGCCAGCAGCGAGGACAGGGCTGATACGCAGTATTTT. The full variable domain, with the rest looked up from reference TRBV5-1 and TRBJ2-3, is KAGVTQTPRYLIKTRGQQVTLSCSPISGHRSVSWYQQTPGQGLQFLFEYFSETQRNKGNFPGRFSGRQFSNSRSEMNVSTLELGDSALYLCASSEDRADTQYFGPGTRLTVL.

This clone was observed a handful of times. The rearrangement links TRBV10-3 to TRBJ2-1; 7 nucleotides align to TRBD2. The CDR3 is made up of 15 amino acids. Germline V gene data show CDR1 as ENHRY and CDR2 as SYGVKD. V was clipped by 6 bases and J by 5 bases; unmatched bases: 10. The CDR3 region is CAISGTSVSNNEQFF. In nucleotides, the CDR3 is TGTGCCATCAGCGGCACTAGCGTGAGCAACAATGAGCAGTTCTTC.

This clone came up a few times. This sequence joins TRBV19 and TRBJ2-7; D might be TRBD1 (7 bases). Germline CDR1 is LNHDA and CDR2 is SQIVND (reference sequence). Trimming removed 6 bases from V and 3 bases from J, with 12 bases in between. The CDR3 loop spans 13 amino acids. The CDR3 DNA reads TGTGCCAGTAGCGGACAGGACTACTACGAGCAGTACTTC. Translated, it gives CASSGQDYYEQYF.

In its sample, this clone was seen a few times. The V call is TRBV29-1, the J call TRBJ2-7; D might be TRBD1 (5 bases). V lost 0 bases, J lost 2 bases, and 29 bases lay in between. Per germline, CDR1 SQVTM and CDR2 ANQGSEA. This CDR3 has 20 amino acids. The CDR3 nucleotides are TGCAGCGTTGAAGATCTTTTCGGTCTAGGGGTCGAGAGGACACCCTACGAGCAGTACTTC. Amino acids: CSVEDLFGLGVERTPYEQYF.

The gene calls are TRBV2 and TRBJ2-4; 15 bases fit TRBD2. Germline CDR1 reads SNHLY; CDR2 reads FYNNEI. This CDR3 region has 17 residues. V was clipped by 8 bases and J by 1 base; unmatched bases: 6. CDR3 loop: CASWGLAGGRAKNIQYF. The CDR3 DNA reads as TGTGCCAGCTGGGGACTAGCGGGAGGTCGGGCCAAAAACATTCAGTACTTC. Together with reference TRBV2 and TRBJ2-4, the CDR3 gives the full variable domain: EPEVTQTPSHQVTQMGQEVILRCVPISNHLYFYWYRQILGQKVEFLVSFYNNEISEKSEIFDDQFSVERPDGSNFTLKIRSTKLEDSAMYFCASWGLAGGRAKNIQYFGAGTRLSVL.

This chain joins TRBV5-4 and TRBJ2-5, with 8 positions matching TRBD2. CDR1 SGHNT and CDR2 YYREEE come from the germline V gene (reference sequence). V shed 4 bases, J shed 2 bases, and the junction held 1 base outside the gene matches. This CDR3 spans 13 amino acids. In DNA form, the CDR3 reads TGTGCCAGCAGCCCGGGGGGGCAAGAGACCCAGTACTTC. Translating it yields CASSPGGQETQYF.

The chain recombines TRBV5-4 with TRBJ2-5, with D possibly being TRBD2 (6 bases). The CDR3 is 14 amino acids. Per the germline V gene, CDR1 is SGHNT and CDR2 is YYREEE (reference sequence). The ends were cut back, 3 bases at V and 0 bases at J, with 9 bases in the middle. The DNA of the CDR3 is TGTGCCAGCAGCTCCCGGGACTACCAAGAGACCCAGTACTTC. Amino acid sequence: CASSSRDYQETQYF.

This clone was recorded a few times. The chain links TRBV30 to TRBJ2-2; perhaps TRBD2 as D (6 bases). Trimming pared 3 bases from V and 5 bases from J, leaving 25 bases between. Per the germline V gene, CDR1 is GTSNPN and CDR2 is SVGIG (reference sequence). The CDR3 consists of 18 residues. The CDR3 sequence is CAWSPRPLSGRWTGELFF. The CDR3 bases are TGTGCCTGGAGCCCCCGACCTCTCTCAGGGAGGTGGACCGGGGAGCTGTTTTTT.

Worth noting for this clone: An end of the junction differs from the germline gene, which may be a read error. V and J are TRBV29-1 and TRBJ1-2, with no clear D. The CDR3 extends over 8 amino acids. From germline, CDR1 is SQVTM and CDR2 ANQGSEA. The CDR3 loop is CSAGPYSF. The CDR3 region has the DNA TGCAGCGCGGGTCCTTACTCCTTC. The full variable domain, with the rest looked up from reference TRBV29-1 and TRBJ1-2, is SAVISQKPSRDICQRGTSLTIQCQVDSQVTMMFWYRQQPGQSLTLIATANQGSEATYESGFVIDKFPISRPNLTFSTLTVSNMSPEDSSIYLCSAGPYSFGSGTRLTVV.